The TCR beta chain under discussion was sequenced for a study of cytomegalovirus exposure and HLA in healthy donors. CDR1 and CDR2 (germline): SGHTA, FQGNSA. Germline trimming cut 3 bases from V and 8 bases from J; bases unmatched to any gene: 9. The CDR3 has 15 residues. The PCR had 60 Vbeta and 13 Jbeta primers. Sequencing used immunoSEQ multiplex PCR; TCRdb keeps in-frame clones, though not all of them. This table holds about 200,000 clones, 79% found once. This TCR was recovered from a girl between 10 and 17 years old in good health and CMV-seropositive. This chain joins TRBV7-2 and TRBJ2-1, with 8 bases matching TRBD2. Sequencing was done on a sample of PBMCs. DNA of the CDR3: TGTGCCAGCAGCTTGGTGACGGGGGGGCCACATGAGCAGTTCTTC. Its translation: CASSLVTGGPHEQFF. The full variable domain, in which reference TRBV7-2 and TRBJ2-1 provide the parts outside the CDR3, is GAGVSQSPSNKVTEKGKDVELRCDPISGHTALYWYRQSLGQGLEFLIYFQGNSAPDKSGLPSDRFSAERTGGSVSTLTIQRTQQEDSAVYLCASSLVTGGPHEQFFGPGTRLTVL.